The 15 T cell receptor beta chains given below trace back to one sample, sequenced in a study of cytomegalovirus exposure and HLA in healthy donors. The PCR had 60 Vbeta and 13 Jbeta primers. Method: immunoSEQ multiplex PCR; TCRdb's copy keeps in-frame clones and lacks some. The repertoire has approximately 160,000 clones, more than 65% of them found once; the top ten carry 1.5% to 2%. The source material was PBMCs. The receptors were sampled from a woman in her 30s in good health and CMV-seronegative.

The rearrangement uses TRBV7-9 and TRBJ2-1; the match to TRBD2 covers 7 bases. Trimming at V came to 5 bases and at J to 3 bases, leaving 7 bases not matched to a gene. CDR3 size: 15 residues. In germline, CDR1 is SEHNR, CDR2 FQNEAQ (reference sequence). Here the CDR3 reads CASSVASGIYNEQFF. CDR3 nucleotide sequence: TGTGCCAGCAGCGTGGCTAGCGGCATCTACAATGAGCAGTTCTTC.

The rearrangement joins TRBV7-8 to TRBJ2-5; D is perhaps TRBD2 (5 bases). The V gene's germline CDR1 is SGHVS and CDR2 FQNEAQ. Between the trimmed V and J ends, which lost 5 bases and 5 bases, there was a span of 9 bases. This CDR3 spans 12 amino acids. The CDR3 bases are TGTGCCAGCAGCAGTACTAGGGAGACCCAGTACTTC. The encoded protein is CASSSTRETQYF.

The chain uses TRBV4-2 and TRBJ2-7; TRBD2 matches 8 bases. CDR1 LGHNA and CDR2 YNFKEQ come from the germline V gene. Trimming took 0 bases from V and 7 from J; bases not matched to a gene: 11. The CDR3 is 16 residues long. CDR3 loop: CASSQDRAGGGWEQYF. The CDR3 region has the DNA TGTGCCAGCAGCCAAGATCGGGCGGGGGGTGGGTGGGAGCAGTACTTC.

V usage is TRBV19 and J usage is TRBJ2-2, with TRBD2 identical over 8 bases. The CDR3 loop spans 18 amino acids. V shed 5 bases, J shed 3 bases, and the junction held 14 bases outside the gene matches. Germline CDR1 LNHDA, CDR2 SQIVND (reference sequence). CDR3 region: CASSPGTLAGGHTGELFF. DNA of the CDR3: TGTGCCAGTAGTCCAGGGACTTTGGCGGGGGGACACACCGGGGAGCTGTTTTTT.

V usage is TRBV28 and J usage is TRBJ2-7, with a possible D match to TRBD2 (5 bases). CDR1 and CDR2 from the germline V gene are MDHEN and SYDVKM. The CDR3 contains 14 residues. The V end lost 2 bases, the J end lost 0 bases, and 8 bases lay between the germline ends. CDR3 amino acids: CASSLPGDSYEQYF. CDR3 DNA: TGTGCCAGCAGTTTACCCGGGGACTCCTACGAGCAGTACTTC.

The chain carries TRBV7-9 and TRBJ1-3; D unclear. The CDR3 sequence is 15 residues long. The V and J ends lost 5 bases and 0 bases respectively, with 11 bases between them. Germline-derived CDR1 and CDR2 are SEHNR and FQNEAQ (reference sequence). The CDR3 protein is CASSRIAYSGNTIYF. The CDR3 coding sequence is TGTGCCAGCAGCCGCATTGCCTACTCTGGAAACACCATATATTTT.

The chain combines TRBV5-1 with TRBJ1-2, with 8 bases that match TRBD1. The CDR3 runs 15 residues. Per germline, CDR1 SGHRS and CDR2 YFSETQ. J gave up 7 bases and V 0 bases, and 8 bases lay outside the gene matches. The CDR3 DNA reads TGCGCCAGCAGCTTGGACGGGACAGGTTTGGCTGGCTACACCTTC. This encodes CASSLDGTGLAGYTF.

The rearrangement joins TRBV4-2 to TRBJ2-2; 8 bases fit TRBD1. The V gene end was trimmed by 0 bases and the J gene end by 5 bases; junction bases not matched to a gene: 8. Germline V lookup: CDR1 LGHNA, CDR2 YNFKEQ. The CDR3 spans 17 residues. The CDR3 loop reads CASSQEFDRGETGELFF. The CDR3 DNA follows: TGTGCCAGCAGCCAAGAATTTGACAGGGGTGAGACCGGGGAGCTGTTTTTT.

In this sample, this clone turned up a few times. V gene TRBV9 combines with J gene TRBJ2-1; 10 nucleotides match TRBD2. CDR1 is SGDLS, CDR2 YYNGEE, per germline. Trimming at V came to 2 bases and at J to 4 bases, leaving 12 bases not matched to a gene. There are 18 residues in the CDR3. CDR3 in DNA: TGTGCCAGCAGCGTGAGTAGCGGGAGGTCCCCCGAATACAATGAGCAGTTCTTC. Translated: CASSVSSGRSPEYNEQFF.

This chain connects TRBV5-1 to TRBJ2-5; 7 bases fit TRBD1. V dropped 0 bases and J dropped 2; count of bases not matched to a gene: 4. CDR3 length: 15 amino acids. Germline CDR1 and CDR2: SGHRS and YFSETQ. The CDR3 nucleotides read TGCGCCAGCAGCTTGGGACAGGGTCCTCAAGAGACCCAGTACTTC. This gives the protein CASSLGQGPQETQYF. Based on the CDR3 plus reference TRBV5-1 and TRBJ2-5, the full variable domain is KAGVTQTPRYLIKTRGQQVTLSCSPISGHRSVSWYQQTPGQGLQFLFEYFSETQRNKGNFPGRFSGRQFSNSRSEMNVSTLELGDSALYLCASSLGQGPQETQYFGPGTRLLVL.

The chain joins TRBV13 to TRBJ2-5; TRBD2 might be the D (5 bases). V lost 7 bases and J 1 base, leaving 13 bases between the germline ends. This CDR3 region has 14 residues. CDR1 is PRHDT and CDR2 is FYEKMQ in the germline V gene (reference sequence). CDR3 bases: TGTGCCAGCATGAGCGGTAGCTCCCAAGAGACCCAGTACTTC. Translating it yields CASMSGSSQETQYF.

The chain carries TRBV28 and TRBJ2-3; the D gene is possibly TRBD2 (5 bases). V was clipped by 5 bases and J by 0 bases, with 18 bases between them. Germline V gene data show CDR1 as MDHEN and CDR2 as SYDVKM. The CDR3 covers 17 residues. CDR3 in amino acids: CASSSRSGSTSTDTQYF. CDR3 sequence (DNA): TGTGCCAGCAGTAGCCGCTCGGGGAGTACTAGCACAGATACGCAGTATTTT.

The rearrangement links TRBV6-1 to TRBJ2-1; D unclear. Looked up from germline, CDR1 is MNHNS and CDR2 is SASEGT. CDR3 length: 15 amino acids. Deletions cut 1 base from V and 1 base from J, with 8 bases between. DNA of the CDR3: TGTGCCAGCAGTGAAGAGCGATTGTCCTACAATGAGCAGTTCTTC. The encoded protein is CASSEERLSYNEQFF.

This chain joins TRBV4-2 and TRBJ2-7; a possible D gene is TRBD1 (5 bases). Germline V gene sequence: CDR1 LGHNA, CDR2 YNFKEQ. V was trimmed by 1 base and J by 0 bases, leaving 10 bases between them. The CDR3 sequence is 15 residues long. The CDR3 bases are TGTGCCAGCAGCCAAGTTGCTGGGGCCTCCTACGAGCAGTACTTC. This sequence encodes CASSQVAGASYEQYF.

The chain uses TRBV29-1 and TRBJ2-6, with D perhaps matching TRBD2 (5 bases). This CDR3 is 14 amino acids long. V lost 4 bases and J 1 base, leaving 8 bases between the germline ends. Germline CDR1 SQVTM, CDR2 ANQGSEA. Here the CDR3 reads CSVGGASGANVLTF. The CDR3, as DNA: TGCAGCGTTGGGGGAGCTTCTGGGGCCAACGTCCTGACTTTC.